A single sample is the source of the 14 T cell receptor beta chains below, sequenced in a study of blood T cell repertoires in COVID-19. Assay used: immunoSEQ multiplex PCR; TCRdb lists only in-frame clones, some missing. The table records over 25,000 clones, approximately 85% of them present only once. The sequenced material came from peripheral blood. All receptors derive from a human donor in a cohort sampled during active COVID-19.

DNA of the CDR3: TGTGCCAGCAGCTTAGTAGGTTGGGCCCGACAGGGTGTCAGCGAGAAGCAGTACTTC. Amino acid sequence: CASSLVGWARQGVSEKQYF. This chain connects TRBV13 to TRBJ2-7, with 7 bases matching TRBD1. Germline CDR1 reads PRHDT; CDR2 reads FYEKMQ (reference sequence). The CDR3 extends over 19 amino acids. V shed 1 base and J 8 bases; nucleotides not matched to a gene: 23.

The chain recombines TRBV7-3 with TRBJ2-1, with TRBD2 identical over 13 bases. Germline-derived CDR1 and CDR2 are SGHTA and FQGTGA. The V segment lost 5 bases and the J segment 6 bases; nucleotides outside the gene matches: 16. The CDR3 sequence is 19 residues long. The CDR3 spells CASSLYRRTSGSNSNEQFF. For the CDR3, the DNA is TGTGCCAGCAGCCTCTACCGCAGGACTAGCGGGAGTAATAGCAATGAGCAGTTCTTC.

This clone was seen once. The rearrangement joins TRBV5-1 to TRBJ2-7; the match to TRBD1 covers 7 bases. The CDR3 is 14 residues long. J gave up 1 base and V 5 bases, and 6 bases lay outside the gene matches. The germline V gene encodes CDR1 SGHRS and CDR2 YFSETQ. In DNA form, the CDR3 reads TGCGCCAGCAGTCTAGGGACAGTATCCTACGAGCAGTACTTC. Translating gives CASSLGTVSYEQYF.

This clone was counted between two and nine times. The chain has TRBV7-6 and TRBJ2-7; weak D call: TRBD1 (6 bases). Germline V gene lookup returns CDR1 SGHVS and CDR2 FNYEAQ. The V end lost 5 bases, the J end lost 3 bases, and 17 bases lay between the germline ends. The CDR3 is 15 amino acids. The CDR3 DNA reads as TGTGCCAGCAGCCCTCAGATGGCAGGGGACTACGAGCAGTACTTC. It translates to CASSPQMAGDYEQYF.

The rearrangement links TRBV10-1 to TRBJ2-2; D possibly corresponds to TRBD1 (6 bases). This CDR3 contains 15 residues. Germline lookup yields CDR1 WNHNN and CDR2 SYGVQD (reference sequence). V lost 0 bases and J lost 4, with 9 bases in between. CDR3 sequence: CASSESVGATGELFF. In nucleotides, the CDR3 is TGCGCCAGCAGTGAGTCCGTGGGGGCCACCGGGGAGCTGTTTTTT.

The chain combines TRBV27 with TRBJ2-5; the match to TRBD2 covers 7 bases. The CDR3 loop spans 14 amino acids. Trimming removed 8 bases from V and 5 bases from J; junction bases left unmatched: 11. Looked up from germline, CDR1 is MNHEY and CDR2 is SMNVEV (reference sequence). The CDR3 DNA reads as TGTGCCAGCGCGGTGGGCGGGGAGGGTGAGACCCAGTACTTC. It codes for CASAVGGEGETQYF.

The chain carries TRBV9 and TRBJ2-1; 7 positions match TRBD2. CDR1 and CDR2 (germline): SGDLS, YYNGEE. CDR3 length: 15 residues. V was clipped by 2 bases and J by 2 bases; unmatched bases: 4. The CDR3 sequence is CASSVGGGAYNEQFF. For the CDR3, the DNA is TGTGCCAGCAGCGTTGGTGGGGGGGCCTACAATGAGCAGTTCTTC.

The chain uses TRBV6-5 and TRBJ1-5; TRBD1 is a possible D gene (5 bases). The V end was cut by 2 bases, the J end by 7 bases, with 15 bases between. Germline lookup yields CDR1 MNHEY and CDR2 SVGAGI. The CDR3 totals 15 residues. CDR3 in amino acids: CASSYAQGPGQPQHF. The CDR3 nucleotides are TGTGCCAGCAGTTACGCCCAGGGTCCAGGCCAGCCCCAGCATTTT.

This sequence joins TRBV5-1 and TRBJ2-1, with a weak D call TRBD2 (6 bases). Trimming pared 0 bases from V and 9 bases from J, leaving 16 bases between. This CDR3 is built from 15 residues. Germline values: CDR1 SGHRS, CDR2 YFSETQ. CDR3 residues: CASSLAGSGSIEQFF. The CDR3 DNA sequence: TGCGCCAGCAGCTTGGCCGGCTCCGGGAGTATTGAGCAGTTCTTC.

The genes are TRBV2 and TRBJ2-6; perhaps TRBD2 as D (6 bases). This CDR3 is built from 15 residues. Germline values: CDR1 SNHLY, CDR2 FYNNEI. The V and J ends lost 6 bases and 0 bases respectively, with 9 bases between them. CDR3 sequence (DNA): TGTGCCAGCAGGGGACTGGGCTCTGGGGCCAACGTCCTGACTTTC. Translated, it gives CASRGLGSGANVLTF. Variable domain in full (rest from reference TRBV2 and TRBJ2-6): EPEVTQTPSHQVTQMGQEVILRCVPISNHLYFYWYRQILGQKVEFLVSFYNNEISEKSEIFDDQFSVERPDGSNFTLKIRSTKLEDSAMYFCASRGLGSGANVLTFGAGSRLTVL.

The rearrangement links TRBV10-1 to TRBJ2-3; a weak D match, TRBD2 (6 bases). The CDR3 consists of 13 residues. V dropped 3 bases and J dropped 7 bases, with 11 bases sitting between them. The germline CDR1 and CDR2 sequences are WNHNN and SYGVQD (reference sequence). This chain's CDR3 is CASSEGDSYTQYF. The DNA of the CDR3 is TGCGCCAGCAGTGAAGGGGACTCCTATACGCAGTATTTT.

The chain carries TRBV27 and TRBJ1-5, with 7 bases identical to TRBD1. The germline V gene encodes CDR1 MNHEY and CDR2 SMNVEV (reference sequence). The CDR3 spans 12 residues. The trim removed 3 bases at V and 11 bases at J, leaving 4 bases unmatched. The CDR3 here is CASSFHRGAQHF. CDR3 DNA: TGTGCCAGCAGTTTCCACAGGGGAGCCCAGCATTTT.

The CDR3 coding sequence is TGCAGCGTTTCGGGGGGGAGTGAAAACACTGAAGCTTTCTTT. Encoded protein: CSVSGGSENTEAFF. The rearrangement links TRBV29-1 to TRBJ1-1; tentative D call: TRBD1 (5 bases). This CDR3 region has 14 residues. The V and J ends lost 5 bases and 2 bases respectively, with 15 bases between them. CDR1 SQVTM and CDR2 ANQGSEA come from the germline V gene.

This chain joins TRBV2 and TRBJ2-1, with TRBD1 matching over 8 bases. The CDR3 consists of 12 residues. CDR1 is SNHLY, CDR2 FYNNEI, per germline. The J segment lost 8 bases and the V segment lost 7 bases, leaving 4 bases of the junction unmatched. The CDR3 sequence is CASMETGDEQFF. The CDR3 nucleotides read TGTGCCAGCATGGAGACAGGGGATGAGCAGTTCTTC.